These 16 T cell receptor beta chains came from one sample sequenced in a study of shared clonotypes between healthy human individuals. The assay was immunoSEQ multiplex PCR, and TCRdb's table has in-frame clones only and misses some. The top ten hold 8.5% to 12% of the sample, which has some 360,000 clones, around 70% seen once. Sequencing was performed on memory CD4+ T cells sorted from blood. The subset is: CD45RA-negative fraction. The receptors were sampled from a man aged 25-40 years in good health.

The gene calls are TRBV6-1 and TRBJ1-5; D possibly corresponds to TRBD1 (5 bases). Germline V gene sequence: CDR1 MNHNS, CDR2 SASEGT. This CDR3 has 14 residues. The V and J ends lost 7 bases and 6 bases respectively, with 16 bases between them. CDR3 in amino acids: CASTDSGLGQPQHF. The CDR3 DNA reads as TGTGCCAGCACAGATTCAGGGTTGGGTCAGCCCCAGCATTTT.

This chain connects TRBV6-1 to TRBJ1-4; D may be TRBD1 (5 bases). Between the trimmed V and J ends, which lost 0 bases and 0 bases, there was a span of 23 bases. CDR3 length equals 21 residues. From germline, CDR1 is MNHNS and CDR2 SASEGT. This CDR3 is CASSEALGGRQAPATNEKLFF. CDR3 nucleotides: TGTGCCAGCAGTGAAGCGCTGGGGGGTAGGCAGGCCCCTGCAACTAATGAAAAACTGTTTTTT.

This clone has just a few counts. CDR3 region: CASRTTGGLNTEAFF. The CDR3 coding sequence is TGTGCCAGCAGGACCACAGGGGGCCTGAACACTGAAGCTTTCTTT. This chain connects TRBV6-5 to TRBJ1-1, with 9 bases lining up with TRBD1. J was trimmed by 0 bases and V by 6 bases; bases with no gene match: 5. The CDR3 length is 15 residues. From germline, CDR1 is MNHEY and CDR2 SVGAGI.

The rearrangement links TRBV9 to TRBJ1-2; 8 bases are a match to TRBD1. Germline V gene sequence: CDR1 SGDLS, CDR2 YYNGEE. Trimming removed 6 bases from V and 8 bases from J; junction bases left unmatched: 18. The CDR3 spans 16 residues. CDR3 sequence: CASNYDGQGGVWGYTF. CDR3 nucleotides: TGTGCCAGCAACTACGACGGACAGGGAGGGGTCTGGGGCTACACCTTC.

The chain couples TRBV11-2 to TRBJ2-1, with 11 bases identical to TRBD2. Germline assignment: CDR1 SGHAT and CDR2 FQNNGV. With V trimmed by 5 bases and J by 5 bases, 5 bases remained unmatched. This CDR3 has 15 residues. The CDR3 DNA reads TGTGCCAGCAGCGCCGGACTAGCGGGCAACAATGAGCAGTTCTTC. Residues: CASSAGLAGNNEQFF.

J is TRBJ1-2 and V is TRBV9; 9 bases align to TRBD1. The CDR3 length is 15 residues. The germline gives CDR1 SGDLS, CDR2 YYNGEE. The trim removed 4 bases at V and 5 bases at J, leaving 9 bases unmatched. CDR3 nucleotides: TGTGCCAGCAGCCCCATGGACAGGGGAGGATATGGCTACACCTTC. Amino acid sequence: CASSPMDRGGYGYTF.

This clone was found a few times. The genes are TRBV7-9 and TRBJ2-5, with 14 positions matching TRBD2. This CDR3 spans 18 amino acids. Germline trimming cut 8 bases from V and 5 bases from J; bases unmatched to any gene: 16. Germline V gene data show CDR1 as SEHNR and CDR2 as FQNEAQ (reference sequence). The CDR3 protein is CASSPTGTSGSLRETQYF. The DNA of the CDR3 is TGTGCCAGCTCACCGACCGGGACTAGCGGGAGTTTAAGGGAGACCCAGTACTTC.

About this clone: No conserved phenylalanine or tryptophan is present at the end of the CDR3, so a read error is the likely explanation. Because the CDR3's place on the DNA is in doubt, the DNA is left out and the CDR3 is given as listed by TCRdb. The CDR3 sequence: CASSHPAGTGGSRTSTYT. The chain recombines TRBV23-1 with TRBJ2-7; TRBD1, as called in the table, went unchecked against the DNA. TRBV23-1 qualifies as an ORF whose function is uncertain. Termini included, the CDR3 measures 18 amino acids.

This clone was found once. The chain carries TRBV4-3 and TRBJ1-4; 7 nucleotides match TRBD1. J gave up 4 bases and V 3 bases, and 8 bases lay outside the gene matches. The germline gives CDR1 LGHNA, CDR2 YSLEER. The CDR3 is 16 amino acids. CDR3 nucleotides: TGCGCCAGCAGCCAGGACAGGCTAGGACTTAATGAAAAACTGTTTTTT. As protein: CASSQDRLGLNEKLFF.

V and J are TRBV6-4 and TRBJ2-3; TRBD1 aligns across 7 bases. The CDR3 loop spans 16 amino acids. The trim removed 0 bases at V and 3 bases at J, leaving 6 bases unmatched. From germline, CDR1 is MRHNA and CDR2 SNTAGT. The CDR3 sequence: CASSDSGKGATDTQYF. The CDR3 DNA reads as TGTGCCAGCAGTGACTCCGGGAAGGGGGCTACAGATACGCAGTATTTT.

V gene TRBV5-1 combines with J gene TRBJ1-2; D remains unclear. V dropped 4 bases and J dropped 5 bases, with 15 bases sitting between them. Germline CDR1 is SGHRS and CDR2 is YFSETQ. This CDR3 comprises 14 residues. The CDR3 reads CASSPGRAGYGYTF. CDR3 coding DNA: TGCGCCAGCAGCCCTGGGAGGGCCGGGTATGGCTACACCTTC.

The V gene is TRBV14, the J gene TRBJ2-6, with TRBD1 matching over 8 bases. V lost 1 base, J lost 2 bases, and 7 bases stayed unmatched. Per germline, CDR1 SGHDN and CDR2 FVKESK. The CDR3 spans 18 residues. The CDR3 DNA reads TGTGCCAGCAGCCAAGTAGACAGGGGTGATCCTGGGGCCAACGTCCTGACTTTC. This translates into CASSQVDRGDPGANVLTF.

The CDR3 here is CASNQGDQTYEQYF. The CDR3 bases are TGTGCCAGCAATCAGGGGGATCAAACCTACGAGCAGTACTTC. This rearrangement joins TRBV28 to TRBJ2-7; TRBD1 agrees at 7 bases. Looked up from germline, CDR1 is MDHEN and CDR2 is SYDVKM. CDR3 size: 14 residues. V lost 7 bases and J lost 2; bases outside the gene matches: 8. Together with reference TRBV28 and TRBJ2-7, the CDR3 gives the full variable domain: DVKVTQSSRYLVKRTGEKVFLECVQDMDHENMFWYRQDPGLGLRLIYFSYDVKMKEKGDIPEGYSVSREKKERFSLILESASTNQTSMYLCASNQGDQTYEQYFGPGTRLTVT.

The J gene is TRBJ2-7, the V gene TRBV5-5; 9 bases line up with TRBD2. The V gene end was trimmed by 4 bases and the J gene end by 2 bases; junction bases not matched to a gene: 10. The CDR3 consists of 16 residues. Germline V gives CDR1 SGHKS, CDR2 YYEKEE (reference sequence). This chain's CDR3 is CASSPRGGGGPYEQYF. For the CDR3, the DNA is TGTGCCAGCAGCCCTCGTGGCGGGGGGGGACCCTACGAGCAGTACTTC.

This clone was found once. This chain connects TRBV6-6 to TRBJ1-3, with a weak D call TRBD1 (6 bases). V was cut by 6 bases and J by 0 bases, with 9 bases left in between. Germline V CDR1 and CDR2: MNHNY, SVGAGI (reference sequence). The CDR3 has 14 amino acids. CDR3: CASRTGSSGNTIYF. DNA of the CDR3: TGTGCCAGCAGAACAGGGAGCTCTGGAAACACCATATATTTT.

The chain carries TRBV30 and TRBJ2-1; D possibly corresponds to TRBD2 (6 bases). The CDR3 has 14 amino acids. V was clipped by 5 bases and J by 6 bases, with 17 bases between them. Germline CDR1 reads GTSNPN; CDR2 reads SVGIG (reference sequence). The CDR3 protein is CAWAEGLVVNEQFF. The CDR3 region has the DNA TGTGCCTGGGCGGAGGGATTAGTGGTCAATGAGCAGTTCTTC.